Below, one T cell receptor beta chain is given with its context. The CDR3 extends over 17 amino acids. Germline CDR1 reads LNHDA; CDR2 reads SQIVND (reference sequence). V lost 6 bases to trimming and J lost 0 bases; unmatched junction nucleotides: 8. The sample belongs to a study of blood T cell repertoires in COVID-19. On the study more broadly: Samples representing acute and convalescent COVID-19 were sourced from the United States, Italy and Spain.

Authors' methods: Amplification with reference gene primers provided the estimates of nucleated cell counts. Assay used: immunoSEQ multiplex PCR; TCRdb lists only in-frame clones, some missing. Clonal size and the V and J genes are those of that table, whereas D and trimming came from the DNA. The repertoire consists of approximately 110,000 clones, with about 87% occurring once and the leading ten covering 5.5% to 8.5%. The J gene is TRBJ2-6, the V gene TRBV19, with 7 bases lining up with TRBD2. The material sequenced was peripheral blood. The sequence was collected from a woman aged 50 to 60 with acute or convalescent COVID-19. For the CDR3, the DNA is TGTGCCAGTAGCCGGGGGGTCACAAACTCTGGGGCCAACGTCCTGACTTTC. Encoded protein: CASSRGVTNSGANVLTF. Full variable domain (missing parts from reference TRBV19 and TRBJ2-6): DGGITQSPKYLFRKEGQNVTLSCEQNLNHDAMYWYRQDPGQGLRLIYYSQIVNDFQKGDIAEGYSVSREKKESFPLTVTSAQKNPTAFYLCASSRGVTNSGANVLTFGAGSRLTVL.